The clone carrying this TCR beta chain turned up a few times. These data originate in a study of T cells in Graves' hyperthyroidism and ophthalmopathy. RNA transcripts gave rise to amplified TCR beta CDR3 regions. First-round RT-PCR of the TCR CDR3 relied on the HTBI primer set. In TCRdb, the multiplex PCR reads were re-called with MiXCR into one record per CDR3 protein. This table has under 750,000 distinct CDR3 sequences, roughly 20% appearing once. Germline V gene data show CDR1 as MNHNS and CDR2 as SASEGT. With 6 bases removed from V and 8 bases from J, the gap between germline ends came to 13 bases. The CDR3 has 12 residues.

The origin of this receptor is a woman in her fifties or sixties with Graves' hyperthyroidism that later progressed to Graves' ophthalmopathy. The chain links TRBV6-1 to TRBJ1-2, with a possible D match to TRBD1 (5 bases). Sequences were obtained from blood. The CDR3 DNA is TGTGCCAGCAGCCAGGGCCCGGAGGGCTACACCTTC. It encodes CASSQGPEGYTF.